A single sample is the source of the 18 T cell receptor beta chains below, sequenced in a study of siplizumab effects on memory and regulatory T cells (dated by TCRdb to between 2018 and 2021). Library prep was done by the immunoSEQ multiplex PCR assay. This immuneACCESS table, as held by TCRdb, lists in-frame sequences with V and J called but not all clones. Of the missing ones, under half trace to an unresolved V gene in checked studies; the others have no known cause. Within this sample are 45,000 to 60,000 clones, with approximately 84% of them counted one time only. The ten largest account for about 0.35% of the sample. Material for sequencing was naive CD8+ T cells sorted from blood. The cell subset or site label for this specimen denotes: unstimulated naive T cells. These receptors originate from a human donor in good health.

This chain links TRBV7-9 with TRBJ2-2; D ambiguous. Trimming removed 3 bases from V and 0 bases from J, with 8 bases in between. The length of the CDR3 is 15 residues. Germline V CDR1 and CDR2: SEHNR, FQNEAQ (reference sequence). The CDR3 region has the DNA TGTGCCAGCAGCTTTACCGAGCCGAACACCGGGGAGCTGTTTTTT. Amino acid sequence: CASSFTEPNTGELFF.

CDR3 amino acids: CASSVEGLATNTGELFF. The CDR3 DNA sequence: TGTGCCAGCAGCGTAGAGGGACTAGCGACGAACACCGGGGAGCTGTTTTTT. The chain combines TRBV9 with TRBJ2-2, with 10 bases fitting TRBD2. This CDR3 comprises 17 residues. The V segment lost 0 bases and the J segment 0 bases; nucleotides outside the gene matches: 2. Germline assignment: CDR1 SGDLS and CDR2 YYNGEE.

The chain has TRBV27 and TRBJ2-1; the match to TRBD2 covers 14 bases. Germline V CDR1 and CDR2: MNHEY, SMNVEV (reference sequence). CDR3 size: 16 residues. The junction had 4 bases not matched to a gene; V was cut back by 5 bases and J by 4 bases. DNA of the CDR3: TGTGCCAGCAGTGAAGGACTAGCGGGAGGATACAATGAGCAGTTCTTC. Protein sequence: CASSEGLAGGYNEQFF.

The rearrangement uses TRBV13 and TRBJ2-2, with D possibly TRBD2 on 5 matching bases. Between the trimmed V and J ends, which lost 0 bases and 6 bases, there was a span of 11 bases. The CDR3 totals 15 residues. Germline CDR1 PRHDT, CDR2 FYEKMQ (reference sequence). The CDR3: CASSLGRGMPGELFF. CDR3 bases: TGTGCCAGCAGCTTAGGTAGAGGGATGCCCGGGGAGCTGTTTTTT.

The V gene is TRBV12-5, the J gene TRBJ2-5; 10 bases align to TRBD1. V trimming: 7 bases; J trimming: 0 bases; junction bases outside the gene matches: 11. This CDR3 has 17 residues. Germline lookup yields CDR1 LGHNT and CDR2 FRNRAP. In DNA form, the CDR3 reads TGTGCTAGTGCCGTACCCTGGGACAGGGGAGACCAAGAGACCCAGTACTTC. Translating it yields CASAVPWDRGDQETQYF.

V is TRBV19 and J is TRBJ1-5; TRBD1 agrees at 7 bases. Trimming at V came to 3 bases and at J to 7 bases, leaving 6 bases not matched to a gene. CDR3 size: 14 residues. CDR1 and CDR2 (germline): LNHDA, SQIVND (reference sequence). The CDR3 DNA is TGTGCCAGTAGTATCGACAGGGTAGGGCAGCCCCAGCATTTT. Its protein product is CASSIDRVGQPQHF.

This rearrangement joins TRBV27 to TRBJ2-7, with 7 bases that match TRBD2. V lost 2 bases, J lost 3 bases, and 4 bases stayed unmatched. The CDR3 covers 14 residues. CDR1 is MNHEY, CDR2 SMNVEV, per germline (reference sequence). CDR3: CASSLRGGIYEQYF. In DNA form, the CDR3 reads TGTGCCAGCAGTTTACGCGGGGGAATCTACGAGCAGTACTTC.

The rearrangement uses TRBV7-9 and TRBJ1-4; D not certain. The CDR3 length is 13 residues. Looked up from germline, CDR1 is SEHNR and CDR2 is FQNEAQ (reference sequence). The V end lost 6 bases, the J end lost 3 bases, and 8 bases lay between the germline ends. CDR3 loop: CASRTLPNEKLFF. The DNA for the CDR3 is TGTGCCAGCAGGACACTACCTAATGAAAAACTGTTTTTT.

The CDR3 protein is CASSYATGSYEQYF. The CDR3 coding sequence is TGTGCCAGCAGTTATGCGACAGGTTCCTACGAGCAGTACTTC. J is TRBJ2-7 and V is TRBV6-5; D may be TRBD1 (6 bases). Germline V lookup: CDR1 MNHEY, CDR2 SVGAGI. The germline V and J ends were trimmed by 3 bases and 1 base, with 10 bases remaining between them. The CDR3 runs to 14 residues.

V usage is TRBV4-1 and J usage is TRBJ2-4; 7 bases are a match to TRBD1. The CDR3 length is 15 residues. Unmatched junction bases numbered 5, after V lost 0 bases and J lost 6 bases. Per the germline V gene, CDR1 is MGHRA and CDR2 is YSYEKL. In nucleotides, the CDR3 is TGCGCCAGCAGCCAAGAAGGGGGCGGTGGAAACATTCAGTACTTC. This codes for CASSQEGGGGNIQYF.

The chain has TRBV7-2 and TRBJ1-4, with D possibly TRBD1 on 5 matching bases. Germline V CDR1 and CDR2: SGHTA, FQGNSA. CDR3 length equals 14 residues. The V end lost 0 bases, the J end lost 7 bases, and 9 bases lay between the germline ends. The CDR3 loop is CASSLAGVGEKLFF. The CDR3 coding sequence is TGTGCCAGCAGCTTAGCAGGGGTCGGTGAAAAACTGTTTTTT. Full variable domain (missing parts from reference TRBV7-2 and TRBJ1-4): GAGVSQSPSNKVTEKGKDVELRCDPISGHTALYWYRQSLGQGLEFLIYFQGNSAPDKSGLPSDRFSAERTGGSVSTLTIQRTQQEDSAVYLCASSLAGVGEKLFFGSGTQLSVL.

The chain carries TRBV7-9 and TRBJ1-2, with TRBD1 as a possible D gene (6 bases). This CDR3 spans 14 amino acids. The germline V gene has CDR1 SEHNR and CDR2 FQNEAQ (reference sequence). V gave up 4 bases and J gave up 2 bases, with 11 bases separating them. The CDR3 region has the DNA TGTGCCAGCAGCTACGGACAGATCAACTATGGCTACACCTTC. It is translated as CASSYGQINYGYTF.

This rearrangement joins TRBV27 to TRBJ2-1, with 7 bases that match TRBD2. In germline, CDR1 is MNHEY, CDR2 SMNVEV (reference sequence). The CDR3 extends over 13 amino acids. V shed 5 bases, J shed 10 bases, and the junction held 8 bases outside the gene matches. This CDR3 is CASSQTLAVEQFF. The CDR3 nucleotides are TGTGCCAGCAGTCAGACCCTAGCGGTCGAGCAGTTCTTC.

The chain combines TRBV5-1 with TRBJ2-7; TRBD1 matches 9 bases. The CDR3 is made up of 13 amino acids. V gave up 3 bases and J gave up 6 bases; unmatched junction bases: 4. Germline V gives CDR1 SGHRS, CDR2 YFSETQ. DNA of the CDR3: TGCGCCAGCAGCTCGGGGACAGGGTTCGAGCAGTACTTC. Protein sequence: CASSSGTGFEQYF.

This chain links TRBV16 with TRBJ2-2; 8 positions agree with TRBD2. Per germline, CDR1 KGHSY and CDR2 FQNENV. V lost 2 bases to trimming and J lost 7 bases; unmatched junction nucleotides: 3. CDR3 length equals 14 residues. CDR3 in amino acids: CASSQRLASGELFF. The CDR3 DNA reads TGTGCCAGCAGCCAACGACTAGCGAGCGGGGAGCTGTTTTTT.

This sequence joins TRBV19 and TRBJ2-1; D may match TRBD1 or TRBD2 (6 bases each). Germline V CDR1 and CDR2: LNHDA, SQIVND (reference sequence). CDR3 length equals 16 residues. Trimming took 7 bases from V and 0 from J, leaving 16 bases between them. This CDR3 reads CASTIGGYSSYNEQFF. The CDR3 DNA reads TGTGCCAGTACCATAGGGGGGTACAGCTCCTACAATGAGCAGTTCTTC.

This chain uses TRBV19 with TRBJ1-1; TRBD1 might be the D (5 bases). This CDR3 has 16 amino acids. Trimming pared 1 base from V and 3 bases from J, leaving 15 bases between. Germline assignment: CDR1 LNHDA and CDR2 SQIVND (reference sequence). The CDR3 sequence is CASSIAVGDHYTEAFF. DNA for the CDR3: TGTGCCAGTAGTATAGCGGTGGGGGATCATTACACTGAAGCTTTCTTT.

This chain links TRBV9 with TRBJ2-3, with 13 bases matching TRBD2. The CDR3 totals 16 residues. The germline V gene encodes CDR1 SGDLS and CDR2 YYNGEE. The junction had 6 bases not matched to a gene; V was cut back by 4 bases and J by 4 bases. CDR3 in DNA: TGTGCCAGCAGCAATTTCGGACTAGCGGGAGCAGATACGCAGTATTTT. As protein: CASSNFGLAGADTQYF.